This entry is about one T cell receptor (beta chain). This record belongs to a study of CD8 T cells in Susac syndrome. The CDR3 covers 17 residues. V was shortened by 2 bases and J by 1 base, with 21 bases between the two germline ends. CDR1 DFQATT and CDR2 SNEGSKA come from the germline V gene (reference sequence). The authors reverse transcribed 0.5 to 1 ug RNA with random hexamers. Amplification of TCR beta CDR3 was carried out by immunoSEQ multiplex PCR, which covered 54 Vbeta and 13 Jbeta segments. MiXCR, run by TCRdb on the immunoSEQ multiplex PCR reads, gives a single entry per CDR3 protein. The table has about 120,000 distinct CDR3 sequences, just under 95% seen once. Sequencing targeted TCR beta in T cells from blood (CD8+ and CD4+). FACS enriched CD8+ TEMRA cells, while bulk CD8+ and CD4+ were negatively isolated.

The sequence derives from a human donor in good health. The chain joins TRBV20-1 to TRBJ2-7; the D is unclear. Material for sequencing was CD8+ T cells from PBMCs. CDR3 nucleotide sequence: TGCAGTGCTAGAAGGCCAGGATCTCTTGGGCAATCCTACGAGCAGTACTTC. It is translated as CSARRPGSLGQSYEQYF.